This T cell receptor (beta chain) was identified in a study of human T cells and chemical hapten exposure. This clonotype has a count of ten or more. The sample's time point: healthy volunteer bleed at 2 weeks. Someone pulled total RNA out of unfractionated whole blood. In the original analysis: Counting gave a median of approximately 97,000 TCRs per sample, with values ranging from roughly 20,000 to 700,000. TCRdb passed the RACE reads through MiXCR, listing each CDR3 protein once. The V and J calls and clone size come from TCRdb's table, not from the authors' own analysis. This sample carries more than 70,000 distinct CDR3 sequences, just under 9% of them seen once, and the ten largest clones take about 3.1%. The CDR3 covers 12 residues. Germline V gene lookup returns CDR1 DFQATT and CDR2 SNEGSKA (reference sequence). V was trimmed by 4 bases and J by 1 base, leaving 6 bases between them.

This chain joins TRBV20-1 and TRBJ2-3; D remains ambiguous. This TCR derives from a female donor in good health. Some clones in this sample may be carry-over from other donors' samples. Sequencing was carried out using whole blood. The chain's CDR3 is CSAIAGTDTQYF. As DNA, the CDR3 is TGCAGTGCTATTGCGGGCACAGATACGCAGTATTTT.